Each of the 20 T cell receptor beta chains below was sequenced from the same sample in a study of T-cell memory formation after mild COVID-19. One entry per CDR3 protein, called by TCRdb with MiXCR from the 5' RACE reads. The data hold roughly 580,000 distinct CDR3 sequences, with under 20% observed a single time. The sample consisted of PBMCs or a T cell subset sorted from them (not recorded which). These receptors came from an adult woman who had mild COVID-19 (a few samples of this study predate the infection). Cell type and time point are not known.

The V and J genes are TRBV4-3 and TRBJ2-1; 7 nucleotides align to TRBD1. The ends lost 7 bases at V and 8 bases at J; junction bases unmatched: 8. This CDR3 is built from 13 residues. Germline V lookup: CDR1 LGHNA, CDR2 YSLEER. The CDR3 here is CASTQTGIDEQFF. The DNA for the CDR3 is TGCGCCAGCACCCAGACAGGGATAGATGAGCAGTTCTTC.

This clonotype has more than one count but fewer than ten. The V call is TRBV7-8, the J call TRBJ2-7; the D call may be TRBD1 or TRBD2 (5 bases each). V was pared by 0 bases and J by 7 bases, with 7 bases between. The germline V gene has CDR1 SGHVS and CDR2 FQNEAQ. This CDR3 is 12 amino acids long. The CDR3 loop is CASSLAWGEQYF. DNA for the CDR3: TGTGCCAGCAGCTTAGCTTGGGGGGAGCAGTACTTC.

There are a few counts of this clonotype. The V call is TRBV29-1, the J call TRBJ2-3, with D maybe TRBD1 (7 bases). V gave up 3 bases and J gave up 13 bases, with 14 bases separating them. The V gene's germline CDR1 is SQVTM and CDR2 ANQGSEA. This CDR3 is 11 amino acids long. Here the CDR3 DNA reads TGCAGCGTTGAGCGGGACAGAGGGGAGTATTTT. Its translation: CSVERDRGEYF.

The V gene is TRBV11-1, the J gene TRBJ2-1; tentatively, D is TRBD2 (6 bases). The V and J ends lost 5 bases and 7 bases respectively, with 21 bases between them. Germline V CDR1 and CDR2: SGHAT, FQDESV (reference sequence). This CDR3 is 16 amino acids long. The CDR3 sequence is CASSKKTKLGRNEQFF. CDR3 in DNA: TGTGCCAGCAGCAAAAAAACAAAACTAGGGAGGAATGAGCAGTTCTTC.

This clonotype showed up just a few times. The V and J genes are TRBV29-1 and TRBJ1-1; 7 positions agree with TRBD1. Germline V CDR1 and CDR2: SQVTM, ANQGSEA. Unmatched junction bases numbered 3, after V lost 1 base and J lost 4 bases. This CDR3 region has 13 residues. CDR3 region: CSVEGQGGTEAFF. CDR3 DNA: TGCAGCGTTGAAGGACAGGGTGGCACTGAAGCTTTCTTT.

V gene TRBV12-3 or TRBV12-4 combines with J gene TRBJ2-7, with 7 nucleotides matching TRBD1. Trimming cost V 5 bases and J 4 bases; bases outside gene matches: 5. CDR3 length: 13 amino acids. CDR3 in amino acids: CASSTLQGYEQYF. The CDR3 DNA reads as TGTGCCAGCAGTACACTACAGGGGTACGAGCAGTACTTC.

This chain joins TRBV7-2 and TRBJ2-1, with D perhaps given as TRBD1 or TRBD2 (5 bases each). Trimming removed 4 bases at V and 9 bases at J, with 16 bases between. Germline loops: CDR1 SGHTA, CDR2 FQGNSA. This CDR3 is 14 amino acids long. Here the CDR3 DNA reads TGTGCCAGCAGCTACGGGGCTTCACGGGGTGAGCAGTTCTTC. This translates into CASSYGASRGEQFF.

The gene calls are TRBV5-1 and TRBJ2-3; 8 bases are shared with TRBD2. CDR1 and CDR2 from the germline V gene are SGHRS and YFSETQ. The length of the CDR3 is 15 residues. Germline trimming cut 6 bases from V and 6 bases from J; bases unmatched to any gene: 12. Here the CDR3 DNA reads TGCGCCAGCAAAGGTAGCGGGGACCTGGGCGATACGCAGTATTTT. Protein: CASKGSGDLGDTQYF. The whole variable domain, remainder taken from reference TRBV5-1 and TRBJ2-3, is KAGVTQTPRYLIKTRGQQVTLSCSPISGHRSVSWYQQTPGQGLQFLFEYFSETQRNKGNFPGRFSGRQFSNSRSEMNVSTLELGDSALYLCASKGSGDLGDTQYFGPGTRLTVL.

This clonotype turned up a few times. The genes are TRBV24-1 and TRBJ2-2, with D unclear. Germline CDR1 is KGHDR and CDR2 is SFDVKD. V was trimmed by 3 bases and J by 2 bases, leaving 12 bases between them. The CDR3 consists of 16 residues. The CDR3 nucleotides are TGTGCCACCAGTGATCCAGGCGCCTTCAACACCGGGGAGCTGTTTTTT. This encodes CATSDPGAFNTGELFF.

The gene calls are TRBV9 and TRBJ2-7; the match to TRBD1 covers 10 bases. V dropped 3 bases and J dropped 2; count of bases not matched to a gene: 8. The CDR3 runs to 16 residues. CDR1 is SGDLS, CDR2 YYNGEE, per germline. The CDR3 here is CASSAQPGQGPYEQYF. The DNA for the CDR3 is TGTGCCAGCAGCGCCCAACCGGGACAGGGGCCCTACGAGCAGTACTTC.

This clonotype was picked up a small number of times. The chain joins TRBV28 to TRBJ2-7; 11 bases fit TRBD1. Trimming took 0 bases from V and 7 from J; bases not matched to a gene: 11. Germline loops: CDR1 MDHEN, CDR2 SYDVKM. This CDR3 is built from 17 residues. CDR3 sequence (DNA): TGTGCCAGCAGTTTATGGAATCCGGGACAGGGGGTAGGAGAGCAGTACTTC. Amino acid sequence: CASSLWNPGQGVGEQYF.

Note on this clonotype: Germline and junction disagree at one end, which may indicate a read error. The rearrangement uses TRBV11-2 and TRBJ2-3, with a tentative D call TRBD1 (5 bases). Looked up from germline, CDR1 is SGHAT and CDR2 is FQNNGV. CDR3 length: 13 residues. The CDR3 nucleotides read TGTGCCAGCAGCCAACGTGGGGCAGATAAGCAGTATTTT. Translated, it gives CASSQRGADKQYF.

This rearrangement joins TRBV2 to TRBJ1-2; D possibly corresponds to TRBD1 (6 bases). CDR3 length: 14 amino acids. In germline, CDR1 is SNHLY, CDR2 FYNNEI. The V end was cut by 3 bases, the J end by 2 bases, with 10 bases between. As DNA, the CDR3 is TGTGCCAGCAGTGATGGGACATCCAACTATGGCTACACCTTC. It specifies CASSDGTSNYGYTF.

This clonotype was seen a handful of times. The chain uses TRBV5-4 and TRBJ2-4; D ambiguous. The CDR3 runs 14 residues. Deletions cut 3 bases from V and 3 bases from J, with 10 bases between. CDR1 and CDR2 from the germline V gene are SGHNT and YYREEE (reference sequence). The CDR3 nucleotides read TGTGCCAGCAGCTGGGGTGCCAACAAAAACATTCAGTACTTC. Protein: CASSWGANKNIQYF.

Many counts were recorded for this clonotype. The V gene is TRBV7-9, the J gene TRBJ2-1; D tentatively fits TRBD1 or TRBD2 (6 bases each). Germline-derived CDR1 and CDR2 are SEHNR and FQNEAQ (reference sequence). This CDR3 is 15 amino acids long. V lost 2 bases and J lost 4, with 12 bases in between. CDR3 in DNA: TGTGCCAGCAGCTTATCTACGGGGGCGTACAATGAGCAGTTCTTC. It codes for CASSLSTGAYNEQFF.

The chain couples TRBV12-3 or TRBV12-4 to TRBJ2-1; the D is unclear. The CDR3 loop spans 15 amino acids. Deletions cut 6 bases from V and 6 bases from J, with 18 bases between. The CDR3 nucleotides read TGTGCCAGCAGCCCTAGGGCAGTGAGCAGCAATGAGCAGTTCTTC. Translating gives CASSPRAVSSNEQFF.

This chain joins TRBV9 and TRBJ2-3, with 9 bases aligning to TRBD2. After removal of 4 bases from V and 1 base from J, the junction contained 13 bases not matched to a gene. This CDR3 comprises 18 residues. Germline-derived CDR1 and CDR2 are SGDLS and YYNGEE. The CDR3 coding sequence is TGTGCCAGCAGCATCTCGGAGATAGCGGGAGTTCGCACAGATACGCAGTATTTT. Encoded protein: CASSISEIAGVRTDTQYF.

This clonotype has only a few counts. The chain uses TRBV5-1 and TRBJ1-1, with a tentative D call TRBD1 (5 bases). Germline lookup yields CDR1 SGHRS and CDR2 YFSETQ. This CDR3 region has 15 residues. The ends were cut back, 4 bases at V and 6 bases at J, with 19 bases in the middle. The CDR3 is CASSRARGPTSEAFF. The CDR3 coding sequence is TGCGCCAGCAGCAGAGCCCGGGGACCCACTTCTGAAGCTTTCTTT.

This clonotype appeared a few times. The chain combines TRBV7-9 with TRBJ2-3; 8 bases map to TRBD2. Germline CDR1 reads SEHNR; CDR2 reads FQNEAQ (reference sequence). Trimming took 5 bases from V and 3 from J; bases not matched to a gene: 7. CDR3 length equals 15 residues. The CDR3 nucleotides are TGTGCCAGCAGCCCCGGGGGGGCCTGGACAGATACGCAGTATTTT. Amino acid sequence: CASSPGGAWTDTQYF. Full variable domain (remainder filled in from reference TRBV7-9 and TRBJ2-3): DTGVSQNPRHKITKRGQNVTFRCDPISEHNRLYWYRQTLGQGPEFLTYFQNEAQLEKSRLLSDRFSAERPKGSFSTLEIQRTEQGDSAMYLCASSPGGAWTDTQYFGPGTRLTVL.

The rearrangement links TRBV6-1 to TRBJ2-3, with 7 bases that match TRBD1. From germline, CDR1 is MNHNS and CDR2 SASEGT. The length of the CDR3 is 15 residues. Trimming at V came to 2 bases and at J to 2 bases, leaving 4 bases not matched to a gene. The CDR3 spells CASSERDRVTDTQYF. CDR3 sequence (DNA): TGTGCCAGCAGTGAACGAGACAGGGTCACAGATACGCAGTATTTT.